The 17 T cell receptor beta chains listed next were all sequenced from one sample in a study of T cell responses to AZD1222 COVID-19 vaccine. Clones were read by immunoSEQ multiplex PCR, and TCRdb kept only the in-frame ones, dropping some. The repertoire holds 120,000 to 150,000 clones, with over 75% as singletons. Material: peripheral blood, obtained 28 days after the second dose of the MenACWY control vaccine. The origin of the receptors is an adult who received the MenACWY meningococcal vaccine as a control.

The chain combines TRBV30 with TRBJ1-2; TRBD1 matches at 8 bases. V lost 2 bases, J lost 7 bases, and 6 bases stayed unmatched. Germline values: CDR1 GTSNPN, CDR2 SVGIG (reference sequence). There are 13 residues in the CDR3. The CDR3 nucleotides are TGTGCCTGGAGTCCAGGGGGCGAAGTTGGCTACACCTTC. Amino acid sequence: CAWSPGGEVGYTF.

This chain uses TRBV9 with TRBJ2-3; TRBD2 matches 9 bases. Germline V gene lookup returns CDR1 SGDLS and CDR2 YYNGEE. The V and J ends lost 4 bases and 1 base, in that order; junction bases with no gene match: 10. The CDR3 sequence is 17 residues long. CDR3 sequence (DNA): TGTGCCAGCAGCCCTCCGAGTAGCGGGGGCCGCACAGATACGCAGTATTTT. Amino acid sequence: CASSPPSSGGRTDTQYF.

The chain has TRBV6-1 and TRBJ1-1; D gene ambiguous. From germline, CDR1 is MNHNS and CDR2 SASEGT. V gave up 5 bases and J gave up 4 bases, with 11 bases separating them. The CDR3 sequence is 13 residues long. CDR3 coding DNA: TGTGCCAGCAGTAACTCAAGAGGCACTGAAGCTTTCTTT. Protein: CASSNSRGTEAFF.

The CDR3 reads CASTETATDHNQPQHF. In DNA form, the CDR3 reads TGTGCCAGCACCGAAACAGCTACAGACCACAATCAGCCCCAGCATTTT. The chain joins TRBV2 to TRBJ1-5; no definite D call. V lost 7 bases to trimming and J lost 3 bases, with 19 bases between them. There are 16 residues in the CDR3. Germline values: CDR1 SNHLY, CDR2 FYNNEI.

The chain is built from TRBV2 and TRBJ2-2; the D gene is possibly TRBD1 (6 bases). CDR1 SNHLY and CDR2 FYNNEI come from the germline V gene. The V and J ends lost 2 bases and 4 bases respectively, with 14 bases between them. The CDR3 is made up of 16 amino acids. The CDR3 here is CASSEPLTGSTGELFF. CDR3 nucleotide sequence: TGTGCCAGCAGTGAACCCTTAACAGGGTCCACCGGGGAGCTGTTTTTT.

The CDR3 is CASSFMRKNTEAFF. The CDR3 coding sequence is TGTGCCAGCAGTTTCATGCGGAAGAACACTGAAGCTTTCTTT. This chain uses TRBV28 with TRBJ1-1; no clear D gene. The V end lost 3 bases, the J end lost 1 base, and 9 bases lay between the germline ends. This CDR3 has 14 residues. The germline gives CDR1 MDHEN, CDR2 SYDVKM.

The chain employs TRBV5-1 and TRBJ1-4; D gene unclear. V shed 5 bases and J shed 4 bases, with 15 bases lying between them. The CDR3 loop spans 15 amino acids. Germline V CDR1 and CDR2: SGHRS, YFSETQ. CDR3 sequence reads: CASRLSTTHNEKLFF. The CDR3 region has the DNA TGCGCCAGCAGACTGTCCACAACCCATAATGAAAAACTGTTTTTT.

V gene TRBV4-3 combines with J gene TRBJ2-3; 8 positions match TRBD2. Germline values: CDR1 LGHNA, CDR2 YSLEER. The CDR3 runs 19 residues. Germline trimming cut 0 bases from V and 4 bases from J; bases unmatched to any gene: 15. The CDR3 sequence: CASSQELAGYAGGADTQYF. In DNA form, the CDR3 reads TGCGCCAGCAGCCAAGAGCTAGCGGGCTATGCCGGAGGAGCAGATACGCAGTATTTT.

The rearrangement uses TRBV27 and TRBJ2-3; possible D gene TRBD1, 6 bases. Germline assignment: CDR1 MNHEY and CDR2 SMNVEV (reference sequence). V was cut by 4 bases and J by 9 bases, with 14 bases left in between. The CDR3 sequence is 13 residues long. CDR3 region: CASSSGAQGTQYF. The DNA of the CDR3 is TGTGCCAGCAGTTCCGGGGCCCAGGGGACGCAGTATTTT.

J is TRBJ1-2 and V is TRBV2, with TRBD1 as a possible D gene (6 bases). CDR1 is SNHLY and CDR2 is FYNNEI in the germline V gene. CDR3 size: 13 residues. Trimming cost V 6 bases and J 2 bases, with 10 bases left between them. CDR3: CASSGQGNYGYTF. In DNA form, the CDR3 reads TGTGCCAGCAGCGGGCAGGGGAACTATGGCTACACCTTC.

This clone was detected only a few times. The chain recombines TRBV2 with TRBJ2-5; 9 bases align to TRBD2. The CDR3 length is 16 residues. From germline, CDR1 is SNHLY and CDR2 FYNNEI. The ends lost 6 bases at V and 5 bases at J; junction bases unmatched: 13. This chain's CDR3 is CASRTSSGGPWETQYF. In nucleotides, the CDR3 is TGTGCCAGCAGGACCTCGAGCGGGGGGCCGTGGGAGACCCAGTACTTC. The full variable domain, completed using reference TRBV2 and TRBJ2-5, is EPEVTQTPSHQVTQMGQEVILRCVPISNHLYFYWYRQILGQKVEFLVSFYNNEISEKSEIFDDQFSVERPDGSNFTLKIRSTKLEDSAMYFCASRTSSGGPWETQYFGPGTRLLVL.

The chain is built from TRBV5-6 and TRBJ1-2; D gene ambiguous. V was shortened by 1 base and J by 8 bases, with 6 bases between the two germline ends. This CDR3 region has 11 residues. CDR1 and CDR2 (germline): SGHDT, YYEEEE. CDR3 loop: CASSLKSGYTF. The CDR3 DNA sequence: TGTGCCAGCAGCTTGAAGTCGGGCTACACCTTC.

The V gene is TRBV27, the J gene TRBJ2-1, with a possible D match to TRBD2 (7 bases). Trimming shortened V by 6 bases and J by 2 bases, and 11 bases separated the two germline ends. CDR1 MNHEY and CDR2 SMNVEV come from the germline V gene (reference sequence). The CDR3 extends over 14 amino acids. The CDR3 loop is CASSSGGPYNEQFF. DNA for the CDR3: TGTGCCAGCAGCTCGGGGGGCCCCTACAATGAGCAGTTCTTC.

The CDR3 DNA reads TGTGCCAGCAGTGAAACTAATAGAAATTCACCCCTCCACTTT. It encodes CASSETNRNSPLHF. This chain connects TRBV6-1 to TRBJ1-6; D not certain. V shed 2 bases and J shed 7 bases, with 9 bases lying between them. CDR1 and CDR2 (germline): MNHNS, SASEGT. The CDR3 sequence is 14 residues long.

This clone was counted only a few times. This sequence joins TRBV19 and TRBJ1-4; D ambiguous. Trimming stripped 4 bases from V and 3 bases from J, with 6 bases between. Germline values: CDR1 LNHDA, CDR2 SQIVND (reference sequence). The CDR3 has 13 amino acids. CDR3 in amino acids: CASSRRANEKLFF. The CDR3 DNA is TGTGCCAGTAGTAGGAGGGCTAATGAAAAACTGTTTTTT.

The chain has TRBV6-2 or TRBV6-3 and TRBJ1-5, with a weak D call TRBD1 (6 bases). Germline lookup yields CDR1 MNHEY and CDR2 SVGEGT. The CDR3 is 17 residues long. V gave up 0 bases and J gave up 0 bases, with 12 bases separating them. As DNA, the CDR3 is TGTGCCAGCAGTTACTCGGCTACAGGGTTTAGCAATCAGCCCCAGCATTTT. Translating gives CASSYSATGFSNQPQHF.

The J gene is TRBJ1-1, the V gene TRBV30; D is ambiguous. The CDR3 totals 13 residues. The V end was cut by 0 bases, the J end by 5 bases, with 10 bases between. The germline CDR1 and CDR2 sequences are GTSNPN and SVGIG (reference sequence). CDR3 sequence: CAWSVHGRTEAFF. The DNA of the CDR3 is TGTGCCTGGAGTGTACATGGCAGGACTGAAGCTTTCTTT.